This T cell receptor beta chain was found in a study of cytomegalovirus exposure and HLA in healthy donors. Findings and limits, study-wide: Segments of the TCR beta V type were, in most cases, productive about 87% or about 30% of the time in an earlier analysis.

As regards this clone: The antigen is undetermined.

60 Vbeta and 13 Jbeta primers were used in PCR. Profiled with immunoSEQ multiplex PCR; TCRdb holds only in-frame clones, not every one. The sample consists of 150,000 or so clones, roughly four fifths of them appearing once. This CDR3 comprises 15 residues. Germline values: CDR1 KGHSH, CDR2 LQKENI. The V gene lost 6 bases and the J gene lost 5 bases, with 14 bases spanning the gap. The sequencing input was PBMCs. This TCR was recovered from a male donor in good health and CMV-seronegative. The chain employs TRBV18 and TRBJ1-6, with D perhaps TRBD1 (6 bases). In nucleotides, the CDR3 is TGTGCCAGCTCCACTCAACAGGGAAATAATTCACCCCTCCACTTT. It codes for CASSTQQGNNSPLHF.